Listed below are T cell receptor beta chains from one sample, sequenced in a study of regulatory dendritic cells for organ transplantation. Sequencing used immunoSEQ multiplex PCR; TCRdb keeps in-frame clones, though not all of them. Here the sample spans some 35,000 clones, 85% to 90% being singletons. Sequenced sample: naive CD4+ T cells from blood. The receptors derive from a human donor in good health. The conserved cysteine and the conserved F or W are not part of the CDR3 here. Each record gives: V gene, J gene, CDR3 protein.

TRBV5-4	TRBJ2-3	ASSPGGTGGFSDTQY
TRBV6-1	TRBJ2-4	ASSVIASGSAKNIQY
TRBV10-3	TRBJ2-5	AIGPGEETQY
TRBV11-2	TRBJ2-1	ASSFETYNEQF
TRBV19	TRBJ2-2	ASTTWGGPGELF
TRBV11-2	TRBJ1-1	ASSDSDRLNTEAF
TRBV18	TRBJ1-5	ASSLEGQTYQPQH
TRBV30	TRBJ2-5	AWRYLAGEETQY
TRBV7-3	TRBJ1-2	ASSRTGQGYGYT
TRBV7-8	TRBJ2-1	ASSRARAVGEQF
TRBV7-9	TRBJ1-1	ASSPLQGTEAF
TRBV28	TRBJ2-5	ASSSTPETQY
TRBV7-6	TRBJ2-3	ASSLSSSAGRGDTQY
TRBV5-5	TRBJ2-3	ASSADNGADTQY
TRBV5-4	TRBJ2-7	ASSWGASGRPYEQY
TRBV18	TRBJ2-7	ASSSLAGSYEQY
TRBV27	TRBJ1-2	ASSSTPNYGYT
TRBV27	TRBJ1-5	ASSRVGTADGNQPQH
TRBV6-1	TRBJ1-1	ASSGQRQAF
TRBV30	TRBJ1-6	AWSDHFLFGSSPLH
TRBV13	TRBJ2-3	ASSLSPGRPPDTQY
TRBV15	NA	ATSRDNFAGQGAYEQY
TRBV7-9	TRBJ2-3	ASSSGSGRLTDTQY
TRBV9	TRBJ2-5	ASSVPGIDETQY
TRBV5-5	TRBJ2-7	ASSLDYEQY
TRBV7-2	TRBJ2-5	ASSPPGDQETQY
TRBV6-4	TRBJ2-5	ASSEWGRGHFQETQY
TRBV5-4	TRBJ1-3	ASSRSVRTRDGDSGNTIY
TRBV2	TRBJ2-7	ASSGGNTGRTYEQY
TRBV19	TRBJ2-7	ASRAFGTTPAGEQY
TRBV6-5	TRBJ2-1	ASTRGGAPVEQF
TRBV7-2	TRBJ1-2	ASSLDALWQPPNYGYT
TRBV7-2	TRBJ2-1	ASSVEGLTSYNEQF
TRBV6-6	TRBJ2-7	ASGRGGSYEQY
TRBV19	TRBJ2-2	ASTFTANTGELF
TRBV5-1	TRBJ2-2	ASSLRSAKQGPGELF
TRBV7-2	TRBJ1-1	ASSKTRRVYGEAF
TRBV28	TRBJ2-5	ASSSTGLSYQETQY
TRBV7-3	TRBJ2-1	ASSLMPTSGGFSYNEQF
TRBV30	TRBJ1-4	AWSVTVQGEKLF
TRBV6-5	TRBJ2-7	ASFSLTSGSPEQY
TRBV2	TRBJ2-3	ASSPLAGGADTQY
TRBV7-8	TRBJ2-7	ASTGGMSPYEQY
TRBV7-9	TRBJ2-3	ASSLVASGGTDTQY
TRBV9	TRBJ2-5	ASSVGWGTLETQY
TRBV5-1	TRBJ2-5	ASSRGTSGRNQETQY
TRBV6-5	TRBJ2-2	ASSYGGGGPGELF
TRBV18	TRBJ2-1	ASSSPSGRRNEQF
TRBV5-1	TRBJ2-1	ASSSLATLNEQF
TRBV9	TRBJ2-3	ASSLRPATDTQY
TRBV9	TRBJ1-3	ASSSQGGAEETTIY
TRBV25-1	TRBJ2-7	ASSESQGADEQY
TRBV27	TRBJ1-2	ASSSVASDFHGYT
TRBV5-1	TRBJ1-6	ASSLGTGGNSPLH
TRBV7-8	TRBJ2-6	ASSLVRRGYGSGANVLT
TRBV7-9	TRBJ1-1	ASATRQGATEAF
TRBV7-3	TRBJ1-5	ASSRNDKSNQPQH